Below, 15 T cell receptor beta chains from the same sample are listed, as sequenced in a study of shared clonotypes between healthy human individuals. Repertoires were generated with immunoSEQ multiplex PCR, while TCRdb's copy carries only in-frame clones and drops some. This table has about 2.4 million clones, 90% to 95% appearing once. Specimen: naive CD4+ T cells from PBMCs. As for subset: CD45RA+ positively selected. Receptors were obtained from a man younger than 35 in good health. Some clones in this sample may be carry-over from other donors' samples.

A remark on this clone: This sample also contains other DNA sequences that code for the same CDR3. The V call is TRBV18, the J call TRBJ1-1; 10 positions match TRBD1. The V gene end was trimmed by 3 bases and the J gene end by 5 bases; junction bases not matched to a gene: 3. Germline values: CDR1 KGHSH, CDR2 LQKENI. The CDR3 is made up of 14 amino acids. In DNA, the CDR3 is TGTGCCAGCTCACCGCGGACAGGGGGAACTGAAGCTTTCTTT. Translation: CASSPRTGGTEAFF.

This clone has a handful of counts. The V call is TRBV19, the J call TRBJ1-5; D may be TRBD1 (6 bases). The CDR3 extends over 14 amino acids. Per the germline V gene, CDR1 is LNHDA and CDR2 is SQIVND (reference sequence). Trimming cost V 7 bases and J 2 bases, with 12 bases left between them. CDR3 coding DNA: TGTGCCAGTACCCTGGACAGAGGCAATCAGCCCCAGCATTTT. It encodes CASTLDRGNQPQHF.

This chain links TRBV27 with TRBJ2-7; D is perhaps TRBD1 (6 bases). The CDR3 totals 13 residues. Between the trimmed V and J ends, which lost 6 bases and 8 bases, there was a span of 17 bases. CDR1 and CDR2 (germline): MNHEY, SMNVEV (reference sequence). The CDR3 bases are TGTGCCAGCAGCTTACACAGGGCTGGGCAGCAGTACTTC. This sequence encodes CASSLHRAGQQYF.

The chain links TRBV28 to TRBJ1-4, with D uncertain. V lost 2 bases and J lost 0, with 4 bases in between. Germline CDR1 reads MDHEN; CDR2 reads SYDVKM. CDR3 size: 14 residues. This CDR3 reads CASSLGPTNEKLFF. CDR3 in DNA: TGTGCCAGCAGTTTAGGACCAACTAATGAAAAACTGTTTTTT.

A remark on this clone: This CDR3 is also generated by other DNA sequences in the sample. V gene TRBV5-1 combines with J gene TRBJ2-7; either TRBD1 or TRBD2 may supply D (5 bases each). This CDR3 is built from 14 residues. V lost 4 bases and J 0 bases, leaving 11 bases between the germline ends. The germline gives CDR1 SGHRS, CDR2 YFSETQ. Here the CDR3 reads CASSRDGASYEQYF. CDR3 bases: TGCGCCAGCAGCCGGGACGGGGCCTCCTACGAGCAGTACTTC. Filled out from reference TRBV5-1 and TRBJ2-7, the complete variable domain reads KAGVTQTPRYLIKTRGQQVTLSCSPISGHRSVSWYQQTPGQGLQFLFEYFSETQRNKGNFPGRFSGRQFSNSRSEMNVSTLELGDSALYLCASSRDGASYEQYFGPGTRLTVT.

The chain joins TRBV5-4 to TRBJ2-7; TRBD2 matches at 8 bases. CDR1 and CDR2 from the germline V gene are SGHNT and YYREEE (reference sequence). J was trimmed by 6 bases and V by 4 bases; bases with no gene match: 9. The CDR3 consists of 14 residues. The CDR3 nucleotides are TGTGCCAGCAGCGCTAGCGGGTCTCGGGGCGAGCAGTACTTC. This translates into CASSASGSRGEQYF.

This chain connects TRBV27 to TRBJ1-1, with 7 bases lining up with TRBD1. This CDR3 spans 20 amino acids. Germline V gives CDR1 MNHEY, CDR2 SMNVEV (reference sequence). V lost 2 bases, J lost 1 base, and 19 bases stayed unmatched. The CDR3 DNA reads as TGTGCCAGCAGTTTAAACCCCTCCCTAGGACAGGTGCGGGGGAACACTGAAGCTTTCTTT. It specifies CASSLNPSLGQVRGNTEAFF.

This rearrangement joins TRBV9 to TRBJ2-4; 8 bases align to TRBD1. V was pared by 0 bases and J by 6 bases, with 17 bases of the junction left unmatched. This CDR3 is built from 19 residues. Germline lookup yields CDR1 SGDLS and CDR2 YYNGEE. CDR3: CASSVAGGIGLGPGNIQYF. Here the CDR3 DNA reads TGTGCCAGCAGCGTAGCAGGGGGCATTGGGCTCGGTCCCGGAAACATTCAGTACTTC.

This clone was seen a few times. At the DNA level, this CDR3 is encoded by other sequences in the same sample as well. The chain employs TRBV7-3 and TRBJ1-1, with D uncertain. CDR3 length equals 13 residues. Germline V gene data show CDR1 as SGHTA and CDR2 as FQGTGA. Trimming stripped 4 bases from V and 3 bases from J, with 9 bases between. Written as DNA, the CDR3 is TGTGCCAGCAGCTCGCAACGAGACACTGAAGCTTTCTTT. Encoded protein: CASSSQRDTEAFF.

This clone was seen a few times. The chain has TRBV28 and TRBJ1-2; 9 bases align to TRBD1. V lost 4 bases to trimming and J lost 3 bases; unmatched junction nucleotides: 3. This CDR3 comprises 14 residues. Germline CDR1 and CDR2: MDHEN and SYDVKM. Written as DNA, the CDR3 is TGTGCCAGCAGTTACAGGGGGCGCGACTATGGCTACACCTTC. This codes for CASSYRGRDYGYTF.

V usage is TRBV7-2 and J usage is TRBJ2-3; TRBD1 is a possible D gene (6 bases). The CDR3 loop spans 16 amino acids. V gave up 1 base and J gave up 4 bases, with 15 bases separating them. Germline assignment: CDR1 SGHTA and CDR2 FQGNSA. The CDR3 spells CASSLVGAGGADTQYF. The DNA for the CDR3 is TGTGCCAGCAGCTTAGTGGGGGCCGGTGGGGCAGATACGCAGTATTTT.

The rearrangement links TRBV18 to TRBJ2-7; perhaps TRBD1 as D (6 bases). This CDR3 contains 12 residues. Germline CDR1 and CDR2: KGHSH and LQKENI. V was cut by 6 bases and J by 4 bases, with 10 bases left in between. CDR3 sequence reads: CASSEGHYEQYF. The DNA for the CDR3 is TGTGCCAGCTCCGAGGGACATTACGAGCAGTACTTC.

The V and J genes are TRBV20-1 and TRBJ2-3; D is undetermined. Deletions cut 6 bases from V and 10 bases from J, with 11 bases between. This CDR3 has 10 residues. Germline V gives CDR1 DFQATT, CDR2 SNEGSKA (reference sequence). Here the CDR3 reads CSAWSVAQYF. CDR3 nucleotide sequence: TGCAGTGCGTGGTCCGTAGCGCAGTATTTT.

V usage is TRBV6-1 and J usage is TRBJ2-5, with D hard to call. CDR1 is MNHNS, CDR2 SASEGT, per germline. The ends were cut back, 5 bases at V and 4 bases at J, with 14 bases in the middle. The CDR3 is made up of 14 amino acids. The CDR3 DNA reads as TGTGCCAGCAGTTCTGACCCTTGGAGAGAGACCCAGTACTTC. This codes for CASSSDPWRETQYF.

The chain links TRBV6-6 to TRBJ2-3; 9 bases are a match to TRBD1. The CDR3 loop spans 13 amino acids. V gave up 2 bases and J gave up 12 bases; unmatched junction bases: 6. CDR1 and CDR2 (germline): MNHNY, SVGAGI (reference sequence). The CDR3 DNA reads TGTGCCAGCAGTTACACCACAGGGGGCTCCCAGTATTTT. It specifies CASSYTTGGSQYF.